Here is one TCR beta chain with its context. Sequencing used immunoSEQ multiplex PCR; TCRdb keeps in-frame clones, though not all of them. The repertoire has 20,000 or so clones, around 84% of them found once; the top ten carry approximately 20%. The data stem from a study of PD-1 blockade in classical Hodgkin lymphoma. Time point given: cycle 4 day 1 (C4D1), after 6 weeks of nivolumab. Brentuximab vedotin exposure varied, and every patient relapsed after autologous stem cell transplantation. Sequences were derived from peripheral blood mononuclear cells (PBMCs), sampled before the fourth cycle of nivolumab. The TCR was taken from a human donor with classical Hodgkin lymphoma.

The CDR3 region is CASSLTGQGPNEQFF. CDR3 coding DNA: TGTGCCAGCAGTTTAACGGGACAGGGGCCCAATGAGCAGTTCTTC. V usage is TRBV6-6 and J usage is TRBJ2-1; 10 bases fit TRBD1. CDR1 MNHNY and CDR2 SVGAGI come from the germline V gene (reference sequence). The CDR3 is made up of 15 amino acids. The ends lost 4 bases at V and 6 bases at J; junction bases unmatched: 6.